This T cell receptor (beta chain) derives from a study of memory CD4+ T cells and cytomegalovirus serostatus. Study-level results: A US-trained random forest predicted CMV serostatus with median AUC around 0.92. The CMV-associated TCR signature appears largely within the CD4+ memory repertoire.

CDR3 length: 16 residues. J gave up 2 bases and V 5 bases, and 8 bases lay outside the gene matches. From germline, CDR1 is SEHNR and CDR2 FQNEAQ (reference sequence). Notes on this clone: Antigen unknown.

Single viable CD3+CD4+CD8-CD45RO+ cells were sorted as the memory CD4+ T cells. Serostatus was set by detecting CMV pp150, pp28, p38, p52 IgG. Positive selection with CD4 microbeads enriched total CD4+ T cells. Data came from immunoSEQ multiplex PCR; TCRdb stores just in-frame clones and leaves some out. Of 40,000 to 55,000 clones in the sample, over 65% were seen once. The source of this sequence is an adult in good health and CMV-seronegative. The J gene is TRBJ2-3, the V gene TRBV7-9; 9 nucleotides line up with TRBD2. What was sequenced was memory CD4+ T cells from blood. The CDR3 protein is CASSPAGGVVTDTQYF. In nucleotides, the CDR3 is TGTGCCAGCAGCCCGGCGGGAGGGGTAGTCACAGATACGCAGTATTTT.